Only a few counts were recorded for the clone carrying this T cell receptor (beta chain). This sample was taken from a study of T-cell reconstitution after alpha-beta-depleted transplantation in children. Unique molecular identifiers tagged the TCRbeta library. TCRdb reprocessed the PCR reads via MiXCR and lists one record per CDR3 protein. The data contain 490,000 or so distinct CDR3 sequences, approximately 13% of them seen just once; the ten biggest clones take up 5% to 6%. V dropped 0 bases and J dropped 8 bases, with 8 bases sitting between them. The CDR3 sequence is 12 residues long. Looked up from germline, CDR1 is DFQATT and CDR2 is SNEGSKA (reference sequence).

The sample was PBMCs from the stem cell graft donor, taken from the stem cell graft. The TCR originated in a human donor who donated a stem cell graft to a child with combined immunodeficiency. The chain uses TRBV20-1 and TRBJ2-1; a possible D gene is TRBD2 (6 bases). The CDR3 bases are TGCAGTGCTAGAGATTGGGACTATGAGCAGTTCTTC. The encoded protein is CSARDWDYEQFF.